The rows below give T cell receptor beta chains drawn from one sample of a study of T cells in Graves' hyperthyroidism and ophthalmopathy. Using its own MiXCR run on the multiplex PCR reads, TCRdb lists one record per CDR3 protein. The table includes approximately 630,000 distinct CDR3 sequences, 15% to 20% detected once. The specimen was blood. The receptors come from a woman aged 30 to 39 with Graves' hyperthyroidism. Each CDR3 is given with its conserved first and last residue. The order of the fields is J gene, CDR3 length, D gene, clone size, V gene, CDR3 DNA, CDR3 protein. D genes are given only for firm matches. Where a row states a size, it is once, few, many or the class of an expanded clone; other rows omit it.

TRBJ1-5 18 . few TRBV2 TGTGCCAGCAGTGACGGGGGGAGTGTCCTTTATAGCAATCAGCCCCAGCATTTT CASSDGGSVLYSNQPQHF
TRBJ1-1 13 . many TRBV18 TGTGCCAGCTCAGGCAGGCTGAACACTGAAGCTTTCTTT CASSGRLNTEAFF
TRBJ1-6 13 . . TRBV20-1 TGCAGTGCCAGCCGAAGGACCGATTCATCCCTCCACTTT CSASRRTDSSLHF
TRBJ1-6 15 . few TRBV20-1 TGCAGTGCTAGCTTCAATACAGCCAATAATTCACCCCTCCACTTT CSASFNTANNSPLHF
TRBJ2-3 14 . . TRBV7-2 TGTGCCAGCAGCCAAACGAGGGGTACAGATACGCAGTATTTT CASSQTRGTDTQYF
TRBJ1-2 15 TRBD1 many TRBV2 TGTGCCAGCAGTCAGGACAGGCTTTCTAACTATGGCTACACCTTC CASSQDRLSNYGYTF
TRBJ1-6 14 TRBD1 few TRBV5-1 TGCGCCAGCAGCTCGTATACAGGGGTGTCACCCCTCCACTTT CASSSYTGVSPLHF
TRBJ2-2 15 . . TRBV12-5 TGTGCTAGTGGTTTAGACGCTGCGAACACCGGGGAGCTGTTTTTT CASGLDAANTGELFF
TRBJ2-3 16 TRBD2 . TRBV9 TGTGCCAGCAGCGTAGGCGGGAGGGCCGGCACAGATACGCAGTATTTT CASSVGGRAGTDTQYF
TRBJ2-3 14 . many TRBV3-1 TGTGCCAGCAGCCAAGGGACTAAGGTCGGCTCGCAGTATTTT CASSQGTKVGSQYF
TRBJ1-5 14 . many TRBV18 TGTGCCAGCTCACCCGGGAGGGGCCATCAGCCCCAGCATTTT CASSPGRGHQPQHF
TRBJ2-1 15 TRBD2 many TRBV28 TGTGCCAGCAGTTTAGGACTAGGTCTCTCCAATGAGCAGTTCTTC CASSLGLGLSNEQFF
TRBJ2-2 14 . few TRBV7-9 TGTGCCAGCAGTCTAGGACAGATCACCGGGGAGCTGTTTTTT CASSLGQITGELFF
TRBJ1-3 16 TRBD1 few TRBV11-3 TGTGCCAGCAGCCCACAGGGGGTCCGCTCTGGAAACACCATATATTTT CASSPQGVRSGNTIYF
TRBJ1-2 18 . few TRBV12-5 TGTGCTAGTGGTTTACCCCCAGTACTACAACAGGGAAACGATGGCTACACCTTC CASGLPPVLQQGNDGYTF
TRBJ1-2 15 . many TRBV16 TGTGCCAGCAGCCAATCGACCACAGGGCCCTATGGCTACACCTTC CASSQSTTGPYGYTF
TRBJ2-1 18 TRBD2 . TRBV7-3 TGTGCCACCACTAAAGCAGGACTAGCGGGAGTAACAAACAATGAGCAGTTCTTC CATTKAGLAGVTNNEQFF
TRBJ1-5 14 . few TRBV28 TGTGCCAGCAGCACGGACAGCGGAAATCAGCCCCAGCATTTT CASSTDSGNQPQHF
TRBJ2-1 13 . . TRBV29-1 TGCAGCGTTGACAGGGCCACCTACAATGAGCAGTTCTTC CSVDRATYNEQFF
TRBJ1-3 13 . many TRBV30 TGTGCCTGGAGCTCAGGATCTGGAAACACCATATATTTT CAWSSGSGNTIYF
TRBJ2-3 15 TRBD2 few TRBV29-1 TGCAGCGTTTTAGTACTAGCGGGAAGCACAGATACGCAGTATTTT CSVLVLAGSTDTQYF
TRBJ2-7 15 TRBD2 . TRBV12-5 TGTGCTAGTGGTTTAGGACTAGCGGGAGTTTACGAGCAGTACTTC CASGLGLAGVYEQYF
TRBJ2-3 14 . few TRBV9 TGTGCCAGCAGCGCACAGTCTCTCGCAGATACGCAGTATTTT CASSAQSLADTQYF
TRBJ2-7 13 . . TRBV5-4 TGTGCCATCCAAACCGGTCCTTCCTACGAGCAGTACTTC CAIQTGPSYEQYF
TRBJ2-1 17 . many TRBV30 TGTGCCTGGAGTGTACTGGCGGGGACGAGCTCCTACAATGAGCAGTTCTTC CAWSVLAGTSSYNEQFF
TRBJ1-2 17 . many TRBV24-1 TGTGCCACCAGTGATTTGCAGAGGTTCTGGGGAGGCTATGGCTACACCTTC CATSDLQRFWGGYGYTF
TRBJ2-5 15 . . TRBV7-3 TGTGCCAGCAGCTTAGGATTAGTATTTAATGAGACCCAGTACTTC CASSLGLVFNETQYF
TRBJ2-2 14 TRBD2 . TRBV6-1 TGTGCCAGCAGTGGGGGGACTAGCAGTGTGGAGCTGTTTTTT CASSGGTSSVELFF
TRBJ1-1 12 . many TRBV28 TGTGCCAGCAGTTTATCCGACCTGGAAGCTTTCTTT CASSLSDLEAFF
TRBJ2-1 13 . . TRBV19 TGTGCCAGTAGTATAGCGGGTTTGCATGAGCAGTTCTTC CASSIAGLHEQFF
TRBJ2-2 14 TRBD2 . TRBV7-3 TGTGCCAGCAGCTATCGCGGGGGAACCGGGGAGCTGTCTTTT CASSYRGGTGELSF
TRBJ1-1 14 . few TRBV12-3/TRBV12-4 TGTGCCAGCACCCTTAGACAGCGAGGGTCTGAAGCTTTCTTT CASTLRQRGSEAFF
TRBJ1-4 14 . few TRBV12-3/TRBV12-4 TGTGCCAGCAGCACGACGGGGAAGGGGGAAAAACTGTTTTTT CASSTTGKGEKLFF
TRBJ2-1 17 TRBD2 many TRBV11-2 TGTGCCAGCAGTCCCAGTGGGACTAGCGGGAGTCTGTATGAGCAGTTCTTC CASSPSGTSGSLYEQFF
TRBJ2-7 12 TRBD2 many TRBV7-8 TGTGCCAGCAGCTTAGCGGTCCGGGAGGTGTACTTC CASSLAVREVYF
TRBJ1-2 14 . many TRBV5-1 TGCGCCAGCAGCGCTGGAGCACAAATCAATGGCTACACCTTC CASSAGAQINGYTF
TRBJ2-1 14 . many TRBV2 TGTGCCAGCAGTTGGGCCGGAATTTTCAATGAGCAGTTCTTC CASSWAGIFNEQFF
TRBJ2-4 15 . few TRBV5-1 TGCGCCAGCAGCTTGATGGCAGGGATTAAGTACATTCAGTACTTC CASSLMAGIKYIQYF